This entry describes one T cell receptor (beta chain). These data originate in a study of blood T cell repertoires in COVID-19. About the study: Some COVID-19 samples were acute and others convalescent; all came from the United States, Italy and Spain. PBMCs, B-cell-depleted T cells, or T cells provided the cDNA or gDNA that made up the material.

Germline V CDR1 and CDR2: MGHRA, YSYEKL. This CDR3 is 16 amino acids long. Trimming cost V 1 base and J 4 bases; bases outside gene matches: 9. In the authors' methods: Amplifying reference gene primers gave estimates of nucleated cell counts. Assay: immunoSEQ multiplex PCR; the TCRdb copy retains only in-frame clones and omits some. D and trimming come from the DNA, and the V and J calls and clone size come from that table. The table includes about 260,000 clones, 91% detected once. The origin of this receptor is a person aged 18 to 29 with COVID-19, enrolled during active disease. Specimen: peripheral blood. V usage is TRBV4-1 and J usage is TRBJ2-7, with 8 nucleotides matching TRBD2. The CDR3 here is CASSQVSAGVGYEQYF. The CDR3 nucleotides are TGCGCCAGCAGCCAAGTATCAGCGGGAGTCGGATACGAGCAGTACTTC.